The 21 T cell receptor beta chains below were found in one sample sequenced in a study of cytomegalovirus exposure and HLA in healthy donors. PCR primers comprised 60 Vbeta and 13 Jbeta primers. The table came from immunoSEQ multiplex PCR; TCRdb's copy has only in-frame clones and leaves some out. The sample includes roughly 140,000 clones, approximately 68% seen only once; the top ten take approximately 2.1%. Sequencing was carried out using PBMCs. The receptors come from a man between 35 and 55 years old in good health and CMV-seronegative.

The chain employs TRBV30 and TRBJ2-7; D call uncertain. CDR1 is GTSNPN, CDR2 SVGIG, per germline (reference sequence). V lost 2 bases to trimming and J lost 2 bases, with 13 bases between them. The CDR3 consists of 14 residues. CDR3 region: CAWSSRVNTYEQYF. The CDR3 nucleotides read TGTGCCTGGAGTTCACGGGTAAATACCTACGAGCAGTACTTC.

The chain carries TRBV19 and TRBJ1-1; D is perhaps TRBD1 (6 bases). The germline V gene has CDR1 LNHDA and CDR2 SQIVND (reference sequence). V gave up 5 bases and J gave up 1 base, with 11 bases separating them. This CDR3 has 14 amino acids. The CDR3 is CASSDRHRNTEAFF. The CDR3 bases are TGTGCCAGTAGTGACAGGCACCGGAACACTGAAGCTTTCTTT.

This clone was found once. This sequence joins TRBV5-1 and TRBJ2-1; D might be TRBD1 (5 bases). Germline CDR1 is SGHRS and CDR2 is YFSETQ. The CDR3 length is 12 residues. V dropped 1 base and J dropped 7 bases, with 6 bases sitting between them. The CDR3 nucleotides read TGCGCCAGCAGCTTGAAGGGGAATGAGCAGTTCTTC. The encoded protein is CASSLKGNEQFF.

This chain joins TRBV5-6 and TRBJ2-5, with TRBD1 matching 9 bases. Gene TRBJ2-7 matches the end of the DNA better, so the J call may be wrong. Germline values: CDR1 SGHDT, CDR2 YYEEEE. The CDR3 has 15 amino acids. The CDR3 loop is CASSSSGTGMYEQYF. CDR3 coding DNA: TGTGCCAGCAGCTCGTCCGGGACAGGGATGTACGAGCAGTACTTC.

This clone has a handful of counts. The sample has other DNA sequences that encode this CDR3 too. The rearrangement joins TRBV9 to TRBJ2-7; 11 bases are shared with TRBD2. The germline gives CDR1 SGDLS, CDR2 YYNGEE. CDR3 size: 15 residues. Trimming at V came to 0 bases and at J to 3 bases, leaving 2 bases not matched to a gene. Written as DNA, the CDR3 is TGTGCCAGCAGCGTAGGAACTAGCGGGAGCTACGAGCAGTACTTC. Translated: CASSVGTSGSYEQYF. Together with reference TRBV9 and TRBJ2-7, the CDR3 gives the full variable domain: DSGVTQTPKHLITATGQRVTLRCSPRSGDLSVYWYQQSLDQGLQFLIQYYNGEERAKGNILERFSAQQFPDLHSELNLSSLELGDSALYFCASSVGTSGSYEQYFGPGTRLTVT.

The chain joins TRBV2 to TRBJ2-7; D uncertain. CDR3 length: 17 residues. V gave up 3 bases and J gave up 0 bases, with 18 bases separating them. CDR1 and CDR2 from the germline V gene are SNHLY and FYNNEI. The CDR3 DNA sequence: TGTGCCAGCAGTGAGTCCCGGTTGGGCTCCTTCTCCTACGAGCAGTACTTC. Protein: CASSESRLGSFSYEQYF.

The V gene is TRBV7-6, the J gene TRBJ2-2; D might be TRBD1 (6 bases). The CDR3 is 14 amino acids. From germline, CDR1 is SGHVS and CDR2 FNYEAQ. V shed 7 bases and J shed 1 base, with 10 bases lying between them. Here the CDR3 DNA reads TGTGCCAGCAATGGGGGCGTGAACACCGGGGAGCTGTTTTTT. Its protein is CASNGGVNTGELFF.

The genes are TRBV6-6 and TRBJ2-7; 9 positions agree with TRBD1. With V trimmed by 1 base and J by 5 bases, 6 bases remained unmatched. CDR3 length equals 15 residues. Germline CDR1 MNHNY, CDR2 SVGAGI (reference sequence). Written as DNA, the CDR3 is TGTGCCAGCAGTTACTTATTTGGGACAGGGCACGAGCAGTACTTC. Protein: CASSYLFGTGHEQYF.

CDR3 amino acids: CASSKAGGEAFF. The CDR3 bases are TGTGCCAGTAGTAAGGCGGGCGGGGAAGCTTTCTTT. The chain links TRBV19 to TRBJ1-1; D remains unclear. This CDR3 has 12 amino acids. The V gene lost 4 bases and the J gene lost 8 bases, with 11 bases spanning the gap. Per germline, CDR1 LNHDA and CDR2 SQIVND (reference sequence).

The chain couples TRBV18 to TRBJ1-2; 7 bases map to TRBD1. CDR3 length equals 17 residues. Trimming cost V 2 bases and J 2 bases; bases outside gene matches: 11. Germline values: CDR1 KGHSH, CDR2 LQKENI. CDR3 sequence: CASSPRMAGGGNYGYTF. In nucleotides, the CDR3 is TGTGCCAGCTCACCAAGAATGGCAGGGGGAGGAAACTATGGCTACACCTTC.

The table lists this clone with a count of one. The CDR3 DNA sequence: TGTGCCTGGAGTGGGACAGGGCAGGTGGACGAGCAGTACTTC. It is translated as CAWSGTGQVDEQYF. The chain employs TRBV30 and TRBJ2-7; the match to TRBD1 covers 8 bases. CDR3 length: 14 amino acids. Germline CDR1 and CDR2: GTSNPN and SVGIG (reference sequence). With V trimmed by 1 base and J by 5 bases, 7 bases remained unmatched.

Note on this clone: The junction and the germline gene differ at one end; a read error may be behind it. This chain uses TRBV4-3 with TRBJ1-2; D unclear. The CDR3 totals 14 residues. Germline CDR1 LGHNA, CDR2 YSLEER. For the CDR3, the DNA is TGCGCCAGCAGCCAAGGGCCCGGCAGGAGCGGCTACCCCTTC. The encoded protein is CASSQGPGRSGYPF.

CDR3 in DNA: TGCGCCAGCAGCTTGGGAGGCTATGGCTACACCTTC. Protein sequence: CASSLGGYGYTF. V is TRBV5-1 and J is TRBJ1-2, with D unresolved. The CDR3 extends over 12 amino acids. The ends were cut back, 0 bases at V and 4 bases at J, with 4 bases in the middle. From germline, CDR1 is SGHRS and CDR2 YFSETQ.

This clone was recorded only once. In DNA, the CDR3 is TGTGCCAGCTCACTAGGGACAGGGTATTCCGAGCAGTACTTC. It codes for CASSLGTGYSEQYF. V gene TRBV18 combines with J gene TRBJ2-7, with 9 bases matching TRBD1. Per germline, CDR1 KGHSH and CDR2 LQKENI. The ends lost 4 bases at V and 6 bases at J; junction bases unmatched: 7. The CDR3 contains 14 residues.

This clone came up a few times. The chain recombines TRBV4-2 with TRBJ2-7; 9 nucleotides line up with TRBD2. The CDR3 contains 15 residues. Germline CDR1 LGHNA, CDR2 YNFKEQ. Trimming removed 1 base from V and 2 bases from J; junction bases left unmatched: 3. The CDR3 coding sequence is TGTGCCAGCAGCCAAGTAGCGGGGGCCACCTACGAGCAGTACTTC. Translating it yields CASSQVAGATYEQYF.

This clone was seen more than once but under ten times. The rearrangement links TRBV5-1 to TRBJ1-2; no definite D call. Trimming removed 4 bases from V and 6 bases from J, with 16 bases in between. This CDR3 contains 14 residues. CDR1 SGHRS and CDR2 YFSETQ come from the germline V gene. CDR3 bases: TGCGCCAGCAGCCCCCTCAACAATTACGATGGCTACACCTTC. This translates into CASSPLNNYDGYTF.

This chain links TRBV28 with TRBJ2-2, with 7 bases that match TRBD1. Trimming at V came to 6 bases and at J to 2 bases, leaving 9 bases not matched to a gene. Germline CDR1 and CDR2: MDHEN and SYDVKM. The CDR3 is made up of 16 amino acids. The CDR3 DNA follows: TGTGCCAGCAGCCTCCTCGGACAGGTTAACACCGGGGAGCTGTTTTTT. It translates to CASSLLGQVNTGELFF. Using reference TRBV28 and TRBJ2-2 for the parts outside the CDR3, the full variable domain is DVKVTQSSRYLVKRTGEKVFLECVQDMDHENMFWYRQDPGLGLRLIYFSYDVKMKEKGDIPEGYSVSREKKERFSLILESASTNQTSMYLCASSLLGQVNTGELFFGEGSRLTVL.

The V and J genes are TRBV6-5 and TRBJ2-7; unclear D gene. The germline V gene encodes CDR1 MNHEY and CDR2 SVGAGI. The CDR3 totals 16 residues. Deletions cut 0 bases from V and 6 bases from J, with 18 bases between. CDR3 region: CASSYSLFEVGREQYF. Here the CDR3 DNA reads TGTGCCAGCAGTTACTCGCTATTCGAGGTAGGCCGCGAGCAGTACTTC.

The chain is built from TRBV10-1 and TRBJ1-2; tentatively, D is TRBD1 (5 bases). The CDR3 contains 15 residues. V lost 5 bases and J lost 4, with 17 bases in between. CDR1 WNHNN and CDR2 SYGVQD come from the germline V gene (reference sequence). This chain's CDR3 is CASSPGGAAAYGYTF. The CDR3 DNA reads TGCGCCAGCAGTCCTGGAGGGGCCGCCGCCTATGGCTACACCTTC.

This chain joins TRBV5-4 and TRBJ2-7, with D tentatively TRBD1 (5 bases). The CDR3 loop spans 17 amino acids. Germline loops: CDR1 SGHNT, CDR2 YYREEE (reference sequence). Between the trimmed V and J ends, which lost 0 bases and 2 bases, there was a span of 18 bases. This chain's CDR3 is CASSLGSTVSFPYEQYF. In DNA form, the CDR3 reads TGTGCCAGCAGCTTGGGTTCGACAGTGTCCTTTCCCTACGAGCAGTACTTC. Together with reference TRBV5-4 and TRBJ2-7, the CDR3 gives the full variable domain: ETGVTQSPTHLIKTRGQQVTLRCSSQSGHNTVSWYQQALGQGPQFIFQYYREEENGRGNFPPRFSGLQFPNYSSELNVNALELDDSALYLCASSLGSTVSFPYEQYFGPGTRLTVT.

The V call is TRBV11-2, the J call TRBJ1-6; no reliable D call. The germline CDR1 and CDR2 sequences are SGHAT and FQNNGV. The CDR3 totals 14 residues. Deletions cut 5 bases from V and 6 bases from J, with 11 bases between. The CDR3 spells CASSPRQVNSPLHF. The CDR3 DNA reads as TGTGCCAGCAGCCCCCGCCAGGTTAATTCACCCCTCCACTTT.